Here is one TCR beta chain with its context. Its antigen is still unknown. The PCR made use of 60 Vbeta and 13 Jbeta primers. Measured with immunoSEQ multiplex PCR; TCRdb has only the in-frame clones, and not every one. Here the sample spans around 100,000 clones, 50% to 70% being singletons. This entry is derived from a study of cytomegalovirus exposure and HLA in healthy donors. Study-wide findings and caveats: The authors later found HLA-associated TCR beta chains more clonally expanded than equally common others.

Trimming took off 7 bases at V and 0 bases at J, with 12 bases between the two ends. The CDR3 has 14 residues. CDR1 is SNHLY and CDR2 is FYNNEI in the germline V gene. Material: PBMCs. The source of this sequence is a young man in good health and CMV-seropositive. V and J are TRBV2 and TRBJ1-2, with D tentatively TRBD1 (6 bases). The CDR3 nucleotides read TGTGCCAGCATTGAGACAGGAGCTAACTATGGCTACACCTTC. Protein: CASIETGANYGYTF.